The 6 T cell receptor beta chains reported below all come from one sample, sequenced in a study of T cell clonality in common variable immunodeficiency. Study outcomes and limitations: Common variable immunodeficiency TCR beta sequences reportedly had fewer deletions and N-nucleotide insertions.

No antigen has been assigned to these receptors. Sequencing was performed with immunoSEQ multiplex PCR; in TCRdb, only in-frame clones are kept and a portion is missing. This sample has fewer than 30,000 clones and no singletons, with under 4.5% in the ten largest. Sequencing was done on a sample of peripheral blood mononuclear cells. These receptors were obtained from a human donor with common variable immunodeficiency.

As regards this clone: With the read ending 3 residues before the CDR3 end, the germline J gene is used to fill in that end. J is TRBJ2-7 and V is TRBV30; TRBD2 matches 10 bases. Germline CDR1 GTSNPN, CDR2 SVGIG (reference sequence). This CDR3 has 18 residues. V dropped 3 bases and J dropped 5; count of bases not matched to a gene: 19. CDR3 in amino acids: CAWRATITSSGSWNEQYF. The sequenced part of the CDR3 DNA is TGTGCCTGGAGGGCTACCATAACATCTAGCGGGAGCTGGAACGAG.

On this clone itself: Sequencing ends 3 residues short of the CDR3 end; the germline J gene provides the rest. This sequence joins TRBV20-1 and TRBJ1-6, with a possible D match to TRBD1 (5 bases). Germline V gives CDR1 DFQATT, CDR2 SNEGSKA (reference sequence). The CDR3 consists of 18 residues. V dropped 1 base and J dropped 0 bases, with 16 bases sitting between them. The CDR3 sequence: CSARASGLWSSYNSPLHF. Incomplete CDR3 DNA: TGCAGTGCTAGAGCTTCAGGGCTATGGAGCTCCTATAATTCACCC.

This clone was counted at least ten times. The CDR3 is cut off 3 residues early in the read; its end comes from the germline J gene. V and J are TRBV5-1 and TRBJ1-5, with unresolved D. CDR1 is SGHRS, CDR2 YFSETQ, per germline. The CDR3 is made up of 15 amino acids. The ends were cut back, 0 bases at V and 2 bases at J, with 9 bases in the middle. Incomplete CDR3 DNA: TGCGCCAGCAGCTTGGATGGGCAGGGCAATCAGCCC. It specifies CASSLDGQGNQP. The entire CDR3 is CASSLDGQGNQPQHF. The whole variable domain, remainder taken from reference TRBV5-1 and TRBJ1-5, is KAGVTQTPRYLIKTRGQQVTLSCSPISGHRSVSWYQQTPGQGLQFLFEYFSETQRNKGNFPGRFSGRQFSNSRSEMNVSTLELGDSALYLCASSLDGQGNQPQHFGDGTRLSIL.

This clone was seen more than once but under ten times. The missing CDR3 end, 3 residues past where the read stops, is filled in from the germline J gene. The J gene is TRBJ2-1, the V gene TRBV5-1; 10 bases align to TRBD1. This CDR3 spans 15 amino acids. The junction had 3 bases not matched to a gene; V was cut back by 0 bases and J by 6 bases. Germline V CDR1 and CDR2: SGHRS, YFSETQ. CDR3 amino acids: CASSLGGTGVNEQFF. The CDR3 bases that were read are TGCGCCAGCAGCTTGGGTGGGACAGGGGTCAATGAG. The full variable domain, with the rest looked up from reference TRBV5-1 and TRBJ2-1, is KAGVTQTPRYLIKTRGQQVTLSCSPISGHRSVSWYQQTPGQGLQFLFEYFSETQRNKGNFPGRFSGRQFSNSRSEMNVSTLELGDSALYLCASSLGGTGVNEQFFGPGTRLTVL.

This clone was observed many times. The DNA read from the CDR3 is TGTGCCAGCAGTTTATTCGCAGGGGGTGAAGCCAAAAACATT. Protein: CASSLFAGGEAKNI. The CDR3 in its entirety is CASSLFAGGEAKNIQYF. The chain couples TRBV27 to TRBJ2-4; 7 bases match TRBD1. Sequencing ends 3 residues short of the CDR3 end; the germline J gene provides the rest. V shed 1 base and J 0 bases; nucleotides not matched to a gene: 6. In germline, CDR1 is MNHEY, CDR2 SMNVEV (reference sequence). This CDR3 contains 17 residues.

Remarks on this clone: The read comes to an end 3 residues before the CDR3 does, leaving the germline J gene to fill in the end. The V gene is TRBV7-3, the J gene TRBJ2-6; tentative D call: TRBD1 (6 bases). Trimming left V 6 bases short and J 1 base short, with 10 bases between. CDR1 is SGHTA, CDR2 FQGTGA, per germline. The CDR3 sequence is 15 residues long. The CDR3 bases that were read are TGTGCCAGCAGACAAACAGGGTCTGGGGCCAACGTC. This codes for CASRQTGSGANV. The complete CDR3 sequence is CASRQTGSGANVLTF.